This entry is about one TCR beta chain. Within the sample, other DNA sequences also encode this same CDR3. CDR1 KGHSH and CDR2 LQKENI come from the germline V gene. The CDR3 totals 14 residues. V dropped 6 bases and J dropped 2 bases, with 13 bases sitting between them. Under the authors' procedure: Researchers report that nucleated cell counts were estimated from reference gene primer amplification. Sequencing used immunoSEQ multiplex PCR; TCRdb keeps in-frame clones, though not all of them. V and J calls plus clone size are reproduced from that table; the DNA served to infer D and trimming. Found here are about 670,000 clones, approximately 90% of them singletons; the top ten hold about 0.26%. These data come from a study of blood T cell repertoires in COVID-19. Whole-study context: Acute and convalescent COVID-19 samples came from the United States, Italy and Spain. PBMCs, B-cell-depleted T cells, or T cells were the source of the cDNA or gDNA that made up the material.

This chain links TRBV18 with TRBJ2-5, with TRBD1 as a possible D gene (6 bases). The clonotype was recovered from a woman aged 18 to 35 with acute or convalescent COVID-19. Sequencing used peripheral blood. The CDR3 DNA reads TGTGCCAGCTCCCCCAGGGGTCCACAAGAGACCCAGTACTTC. Amino acids: CASSPRGPQETQYF.